This T cell receptor (beta chain) comes out of a study of early T cells in non-severe SARS-CoV-2 infection. The CDR3 consists of 16 residues. The ends lost 2 bases at V and 5 bases at J; junction bases unmatched: 6. Germline V CDR1 and CDR2: LGHDT, YNNKEL (reference sequence). Study-wide results and caveats: Matching against VDJdb likely underestimated virus-specific expansions, favoring anti-spike CD8.

With respect to this clonotype: Its target is not known. A much larger clone is a single base away; this may be a read error. This CDR3 fails to terminate in the conserved phenylalanine or tryptophan, so it likely reflects a read error.

One entry per CDR3 protein results from TCRdb running MiXCR on the 5' RACE reads. The sample has approximately 33,000 distinct CDR3 sequences, 5% to 6% seen once. This sequence joins TRBV3-1 and TRBJ2-3, with 11 positions matching TRBD2. The sequence was collected from an adult who was a healthcare worker with PCR-confirmed SARS-CoV-2 infection or an uninfected control (not recorded which). What was sequenced was whole blood. CDR3 bases: TGTGCCAGCAGCCAACTAGCGGGGGGCCGTGGAGATACGCAGTATTTG. Its translation is CASSQLAGGRGDTQYL.